These T cell receptor beta chains were read from a single sample in a study of post-analysis software for immune sequencing data. TCRdb ran MiXCR on the PCR reads and lists one entry per CDR3 protein. The table records about 160,000 distinct CDR3 sequences, around 34% of them present only once. Sample: blood, taken after autologous hematopoietic stem cell transplantation. Receptor source: a girl aged 5-17 years with multiple sclerosis. The CDR3 runs from the conserved cysteine through the conserved F or W. D genes are given only for firm matches. Part of the rows lack a size; the others show once, few, many or a class for expanded clones.

D gene,J gene,V gene,clone size,CDR3 DNA,CDR3 protein
-,TRBJ2-7,TRBV7-2,many,TGTGCCAGCAGCTTACGGAGCCCGGGCTACGAGCAGTACTTC,CASSLRSPGYEQYF
TRBD1,TRBJ1-5,TRBV9,-,TGTGCCAGCAGCTACGGACAGGGTCCCAATCAGCCCCAGCATTTT,CASSYGQGPNQPQHF
TRBD2,TRBJ2-7,TRBV7-8,-,TGTGCCAGCAGCGGCAGGGGGCTAGCGGGAGGGATTCACTACAATGAGCAGTACTTC,CASSGRGLAGGIHYNEQYF
-,TRBJ2-3,TRBV20-1,many,TGCAGTGCTAGAGCCGCAGATACGCAGTATTTT,CSARAADTQYF
-,TRBJ2-7,TRBV15,few,TGTGCCACCAGCAGAGGGCAAGGGGGGTCCTACGAGCAGTACTTC,CATSRGQGGSYEQYF
TRBD2,TRBJ2-1,TRBV3-1,-,TGTGCCAGCAGCCGAGGACTAGAACCTGAGCAGTTCTTC,CASSRGLEPEQFF
TRBD1,TRBJ2-7,TRBV2,-,TGTGCCAGCAGTGAGGCTCGGACAGGGTCCCACGAGCAGTACTTC,CASSEARTGSHEQYF
-,TRBJ1-1,TRBV29-1,-,TGCAGGGTGGCCAGGAACACTGAAGCTTTCTTT,CRVARNTEAFF
-,TRBJ2-5,TRBV6-1,few,TGTGCCAGCACCGCCGTCCCCACAGGTGCCCAGTACTTC,CASTAVPTGAQYF
TRBD2,TRBJ2-3,TRBV9,few,TGTGCCAGCAGCCCGACTAGCGGGAGTCTCGATACGCAGTATTTT,CASSPTSGSLDTQYF
TRBD2,TRBJ2-1,TRBV30,-,TGTGCCTGGAGCGCTTTAGCGGGAGGGGCCTACAATGAGCAGTTCTTC,CAWSALAGGAYNEQFF
TRBD1,TRBJ1-2,TRBV20-1,few,TGCAGTGCTAGAGGGGACAGGGAGGGTAACTATGGCTACACCTTC,CSARGDREGNYGYTF
TRBD1,TRBJ2-4,TRBV25-1,many,TGTGCCAGCAGTGAATGGGACAGCCAAAACATTCAGTACTTC,CASSEWDSQNIQYF
-,TRBJ1-4,TRBV6-5,-,TGTGCCAGCAGCCCCCGGCGGACTAATGAAAAACTGTTTTTT,CASSPRRTNEKLFF
TRBD2,TRBJ2-4,TRBV2,many,TGTGCCAGCAGTGGTGGCATGGCGGGAGGGAACATTCAGTACTTC,CASSGGMAGGNIQYF
-,TRBJ2-5,TRBV10-3,many,TGTGCCATCAGTGAGTCGGGTGAGACCCAGTACTTC,CAISESGETQYF
-,TRBJ2-6,TRBV6-5,few,TGTGCCAGCACCAAGGGTTGGGGTTCTGGGGCCAACGTCCTGACTTTC,CASTKGWGSGANVLTF
-,TRBJ1-4,TRBV3-1,-,TGTGCCAGCAGCCGCGCGAGGACTGAAAAACTGTTTTTT,CASSRARTEKLFF
TRBD2,TRBJ2-3,TRBV20-1,few,TGCAGTGCTAGAGTGGGACTAGCAGAGGCCACGCAGTATTTT,CSARVGLAEATQYF
-,TRBJ2-7,TRBV28,many,TGTGCCAGCAGTTTGGACCACTCCTACGAGCAGTACTTC,CASSLDHSYEQYF
-,TRBJ2-3,TRBV30,-,TGTGCCTGGAGTGCACTGTCTAGCACAGATACGCAGTATTTT,CAWSALSSTDTQYF
-,TRBJ2-3,TRBV5-6,-,TGTGCCAGCAGTTTCCCCCAGGGTACGCAGTATTTT,CASSFPQGTQYF
TRBD2,TRBJ2-1,TRBV28,-,TGTGCCAGCAGTCCTTCCGGGAGGGCGGACAATGAGCAGTTCTTC,CASSPSGRADNEQFF
TRBD1,TRBJ2-1,TRBV7-2,many,TGTGCCAGCAGCGCCAGTTGGCAGGGGGCCTACAATGAGCAGTTCTTC,CASSASWQGAYNEQFF
TRBD2,TRBJ2-1,TRBV28,-,TGTGCCAGCAGTTGGCCTGGCGGGAGGGCCACTGAGCAGTTCTTC,CASSWPGGRATEQFF
-,TRBJ2-7,TRBV5-1,-,TGCGCCAGCAGCTCCCGGGACGGATCCTACAATGAGCAGTACTTC,CASSSRDGSYNEQYF
-,TRBJ2-3,TRBV11-2,-,TGTGCCAGCAGCTTCCCGACTAGTGGCACAGATACGCAGTATTTT,CASSFPTSGTDTQYF
TRBD1,TRBJ1-2,TRBV20-1,-,TGCAGTGCCCTCGGTCGGGACAGGGGGGAGAACACCTTC,CSALGRDRGENTF
TRBD2,TRBJ2-5,TRBV20-1,few,TGCAGTGCTAGAGGGGACCTAGCGGGAGAAGAGACCCAGTACTTC,CSARGDLAGEETQYF
TRBD1,TRBJ1-5,TRBV20-1,-,TGCAGTGCCAAGGACAGGGAAGGCAATCAGCCCCAGCATTTT,CSAKDREGNQPQHF
TRBD2,TRBJ2-5,TRBV5-1,many,TGCGCCAGCAGCTTCGGGGGAGGGCCAGAAAAGACCCAGTACTTC,CASSFGGGPEKTQYF
-,TRBJ1-5,TRBV12-3/TRBV12-4,-,TGTGCCAGCAGTTTAGCTGGTCGGGCGGATCAGCCCCAGCATTTT,CASSLAGRADQPQHF
-,TRBJ2-5,TRBV6-2/TRBV6-3,-,TGTGCCAGCAGTAACCGGGTCAGATCCCAGTACTTC,CASSNRVRSQYF
TRBD2,TRBJ2-7,TRBV5-1,few,TGCGCCAGCAGCTTGGCGGGAGGGCCGAGATACGAGCAGTACTTC,CASSLAGGPRYEQYF
TRBD2,TRBJ2-1,TRBV20-1,few,TGCAGTGCTAGAGACGCTCAGCGGGAAGCCTACAATGAGCAGTTCTTC,CSARDAQREAYNEQFF
TRBD2,TRBJ2-3,TRBV20-1,few,TGCAGTGCTAGCCGAGGACTAGCGGGAGGAATAGGGGATACGCAGTATTTT,CSASRGLAGGIGDTQYF
-,TRBJ2-7,TRBV7-2,-,TGTGCCAGCAGCTTAGAGCCGGGAGTCGCCTACGAGCAGTACTTC,CASSLEPGVAYEQYF
-,TRBJ2-1,TRBV6-5,-,TGTGCCAGCGCAAGATTGGACGGGTCCTCCTACAATGAGCAGTTCTTC,CASARLDGSSYNEQFF
-,TRBJ2-1,TRBV6-1,few,TGTGCCAGCAGTGTGTCTAGCGTCCCTAGGGGGAACAATGAGCAGTTCTTC,CASSVSSVPRGNNEQFF
TRBD2,TRBJ2-7,TRBV19,-,TGTGCCAGTAGTATTTCAGCGGGGGGCCCGAGCTCCTACAATGAGCAGTACTTC,CASSISAGGPSSYNEQYF
-,TRBJ2-7,TRBV12-3/TRBV12-4,-,TGTGCCAGCAGTTTGAGGGCGGACGAGCAGTACTTC,CASSLRADEQYF
TRBD1,TRBJ1-5,TRBV19,-,TGTGCCAGTAGTACTCAATCTACAGGGGAAGGCCAGCCCCAGCATTTT,CASSTQSTGEGQPQHF
-,TRBJ1-1,TRBV3-1,-,TGTGCCAGCAGCCGCACCTCGAGAACCACTGAAGCTTTCTTT,CASSRTSRTTEAFF
-,TRBJ1-1,TRBV5-1,-,TGCGCCAGCAGCTTGGGAGGTCCCCAGAACACTGAAGCTTTCTTT,CASSLGGPQNTEAFF
TRBD1,TRBJ2-5,TRBV27,-,TGTGCCAGCAGCTGGATAGGGGGCCTCCAAGAGACCCAGTACTTC,CASSWIGGLQETQYF
TRBD2,TRBJ2-7,TRBV9,-,TGTGCCAGCAGCATAGAAGGACTAGCGACCTACGAGCAGTACTTC,CASSIEGLATYEQYF
-,TRBJ2-5,TRBV20-1,-,TGCAGTGCTTCAGGGTACCAAGAGGCCCAGTACTTC,CSASGYQEAQYF
TRBD1,TRBJ1-1,TRBV6-2/TRBV6-3,-,TGTGCCAGCAGTTACCCGGACAGGGGGCCGGAGAACACTGAAGCTTTCTTT,CASSYPDRGPENTEAFF
-,TRBJ1-4,TRBV13,many,TGTGCCAGCAGCCTCCGAACGGCGGGGGAAAAACTGTTTTTT,CASSLRTAGEKLFF
TRBD1,TRBJ2-3,TRBV4-2,-,TGTGCCAGCAGCCTTGGGACAGGACAAAGGGCAGATACGCAGTATTTT,CASSLGTGQRADTQYF
-,TRBJ2-7,TRBV6-2/TRBV6-3,few,TGTGCCAGCAGTCCCCTAGGCAGGAGTAAATACGAGCAGTACTTC,CASSPLGRSKYEQYF
TRBD1,TRBJ1-2,TRBV19,many,TGTGCCAGTAGCCCGGGACAGGGGTTGTATGGCTACACCTTC,CASSPGQGLYGYTF
-,TRBJ2-5,TRBV7-9,few,TGTGCCAGCAGCTTAGGGCAATTGGAGACCCAGTACTTC,CASSLGQLETQYF
-,TRBJ1-1,TRBV6-1,-,TGTGCCAGCAGTGACAGGGAAGGCACTGAAGCTTTCTTT,CASSDREGTEAFF
TRBD2,TRBJ2-5,TRBV4-3,-,TGCGCCAGCAGCCAAGCAGCGGGAGATTCCCAGTACTTC,CASSQAAGDSQYF